This record looks at one TCR beta chain sequence and its context. The antigen this receptor binds is unknown. No per-base quality is available; no much larger clone lies one base away. TCRbeta CDR3 regions were amplified from genomic DNA using the immunoSEQ Assay, a bias-controlled multiplex PCR. The study's processing was this. The number of nucleated cells in each sample was estimated from the amplification of reference gene primers within the assay. Sequence reads were collapsed and filtered to measure the absolute abundance of every unique TCRbeta CDR3 rearrangement. For each sample, productive Simpson clonality was calculated as the square root of Simpson's diversity index over productive rearrangements. What TCRdb holds here is the immuneACCESS table cut down to in-frame rearrangements. Part of the clones is not present; checked against another copy, under half of the missing clones reflect an unresolved V gene, and the others are unexplained. The DNA was the basis for D and trimming; V, J and clone size are from that table. The sample table records over 130,000 clones; roughly 81% of these occur just once. The top ten constitute 9% of the sample.

This sample is part of a study of blood T cell repertoires in COVID-19 (dated by TCRdb to the early 2020s). Turning to the overall study: Samples covering the acute and convalescent phases of COVID-19 were provided by collaborators in the United States, Italy and Spain. The prospective study material was composed of cDNA or gDNA derived from T cells, B-cell-depleted T cells, or PBMCs. Deeply sampled blood TCRbeta repertoires from subjects exposed to, actively infected with, or recovered from COVID-19 were included in the dataset. A freely available public database, intended as a resource for researchers studying the immune response to SARS-CoV-2, is where the repertoires were released. The samples were drawn from the first 160 participants of the ongoing ImmuneRACE study and from over 950 subjects provided by 6 global collaborators. A de-identified subject ID, COVID-19 status, age in years and sex were almost always included in the sample metadata. Where available, HLA class I and class II types were taken from metadata supplied by the sample provider and were not determined by assay-based typing. What the work shows at the level of the full study, not this receptor alone: How much clinical and demographic metadata was included differed by source and by participant, and the metadata was provided uncurated.

The germline V gene supplies CDR1 SGHVS and CDR2 FNYEAQ. The CDR3 holds 17 amino acids from the cysteine to the phenylalanine. The DNA shown is the 51-base CDR3, in frame from base 1. From V the trimming removes 1 base and from J it removes 0 bases, while the gene matches leave 7 bases of the junction unaccounted for. Whole blood was collected in K2EDTA tubes by collaborating institutions according to the institutions' own protocols. For TCRbeta analysis, collaborator samples were shipped as frozen whole blood, as isolated PBMCs, or as DNA extracted from either sample type. The chain employs TRBV7-6 and TRBJ2-3; 7 middle bases align to TRBD1. The sequence was collected from a woman in her forties or fifties with active or convalescent COVID-19. The sequenced sample consisted of peripheral blood. The bases are TGTGCCAGCAGCTTAGAAGGGACAGACCCTAGCACAGATACGCAGTATTTT. It translates as CASSLEGTDPSTDTQYF. Joined to the reference TRBV7-6 and TRBJ2-3 proteins, this CDR3 gives the full variable domain: GAGVSQSPRYKVTKRGQDVALRCDPISGHVSLYWYRQALGQGPEFLTYFNYEAQQDKSGLPNDRFSAERPEGSISTLTIQRTEQRDSAMYRCASSLEGTDPSTDTQYFGPGTRLTVL.